The 11 T cell receptor beta chains in this list originate from one sample, sequenced in a study of PD-1 blockade in classical Hodgkin lymphoma. Only in-frame clones appear in the TCRdb table, and some are missing; sequencing was by immunoSEQ multiplex PCR. The sample yields about 22,000 clones, approximately 65% seen once. Indicated time point: cycle 4 day 1 (C4D1), after 5 to 7 weeks of nivolumab. All patients relapsed after autologous stem cell transplantation, and brentuximab vedotin exposure varied. Negative magnetic selection isolated CD4+ T cells from thawed PBMCs. The sample was CD4+ T cells from blood, taken before the fourth cycle of nivolumab. The receptors stem from a human donor with classical Hodgkin lymphoma.

The V gene is TRBV7-2, the J gene TRBJ1-2; 9 bases are a match to TRBD1. The CDR3 runs to 15 residues. The germline gives CDR1 SGHTA, CDR2 FQGNSA. The ends lost 2 bases at V and 8 bases at J; junction bases unmatched: 9. The CDR3 nucleotides are TGTGCCAGCAGCTTAAGTGGGACAGGGTACGGCGGCTACACCTTC. Translating it yields CASSLSGTGYGGYTF.

V gene TRBV7-9 combines with J gene TRBJ1-1, with 7 nucleotides matching TRBD1. Germline loops: CDR1 SEHNR, CDR2 FQNEAQ (reference sequence). The CDR3 is 14 amino acids. V lost 7 bases and J lost 0; bases outside the gene matches: 5. The CDR3: CASIPGQLNTEAFF. CDR3 in DNA: TGTGCCAGCATCCCGGGACAGTTGAACACTGAAGCTTTCTTT.

The genes are TRBV6-5 and TRBJ1-5; D gene uncertain. The length of the CDR3 is 15 residues. Germline V gives CDR1 MNHEY, CDR2 SVGAGI. Trimming left V 0 bases short and J 6 bases short, with 12 bases between. CDR3 sequence (DNA): TGTGCCAGCAGTTACTCGGTACGGGAAGGTCAGCCCCAGCATTTT. It specifies CASSYSVREGQPQHF.

This clone occurred once. The chain combines TRBV28 with TRBJ1-2; TRBD1 agrees at 7 bases. After removal of 3 bases from V and 7 bases from J, the junction contained 5 bases not matched to a gene. The germline V gene encodes CDR1 MDHEN and CDR2 SYDVKM. The CDR3 is 13 amino acids. DNA of the CDR3: TGTGCCAGCAGTTTCCGGGACAGCTTTGGCTACACCTTC. Its protein product is CASSFRDSFGYTF.

The chain employs TRBV5-4 and TRBJ2-2; TRBD1 agrees at 9 bases. In germline, CDR1 is SGHNT, CDR2 YYREEE (reference sequence). The J segment lost 5 bases and the V segment lost 2 bases, leaving 4 bases of the junction unmatched. This CDR3 comprises 15 residues. Written as DNA, the CDR3 is TGTGCCAGCAGCTTCCGGGACAGGGATACCGGGGAGCTGTTTTTT. The encoded protein is CASSFRDRDTGELFF.

The rearrangement uses TRBV29-1 and TRBJ1-1, with D unresolved. V was shortened by 6 bases and J by 3 bases, with 14 bases between the two germline ends. Germline-derived CDR1 and CDR2 are SQVTM and ANQGSEA. The CDR3 covers 13 residues. The CDR3: CSVSIGYDTEAFF. The DNA of the CDR3 is TGCAGCGTCTCGATAGGGTACGACACTGAAGCTTTCTTT.

This chain connects TRBV7-2 to TRBJ2-7; D is ambiguous. Germline CDR1 SGHTA, CDR2 FQGNSA. V was trimmed by 2 bases and J by 0 bases, leaving 11 bases between them. The CDR3 is 15 amino acids. The CDR3 region has the DNA TGTGCCAGCAGCTTACCGAAAGTCTTCTCCTACGAGCAGTACTTC. Its protein product is CASSLPKVFSYEQYF.

The rearrangement links TRBV14 to TRBJ2-5, with unresolved D. The DNA end favors TRBJ2-7, so the J call may be wrong. CDR1 and CDR2 from the germline V gene are SGHDN and FVKESK. The CDR3 runs to 12 residues. This CDR3 is CASSQDSYEQYF. In nucleotides, the CDR3 is TGTGCCAGCAGCCAAGACTCCTACGAGCAGTACTTC.

The rearrangement uses TRBV28 and TRBJ2-7; D call uncertain. This CDR3 is built from 16 residues. Germline CDR1 reads MDHEN; CDR2 reads SYDVKM. Trimming shortened V by 1 base and J by 4 bases, and 17 bases separated the two germline ends. The CDR3 nucleotides are TGTGCCAGCAGTTTATTATATCCCAATACCAAATACGAGCAGTACTTC. Its protein is CASSLLYPNTKYEQYF.

This rearrangement joins TRBV30 to TRBJ2-3; a weak D match, TRBD2 (6 bases). The CDR3 is made up of 10 amino acids. Germline CDR1 and CDR2: GTSNPN and SVGIG (reference sequence). V lost 5 bases and J lost 7, with 7 bases in between. Here the CDR3 reads CAWGTYTQYF. The CDR3 DNA is TGTGCCTGGGGGACTTATACGCAGTATTTT.

The chain couples TRBV18 to TRBJ2-7, with 9 bases lining up with TRBD1. CDR1 is KGHSH, CDR2 LQKENI, per germline. After removal of 0 bases from V and 6 bases from J, the junction contained 9 bases not matched to a gene. The CDR3 runs 16 residues. DNA of the CDR3: TGTGCCAGCTCACCACCATTGGGACAGGGCTTCTCCGAGCAGTACTTC. Amino acid sequence: CASSPPLGQGFSEQYF.